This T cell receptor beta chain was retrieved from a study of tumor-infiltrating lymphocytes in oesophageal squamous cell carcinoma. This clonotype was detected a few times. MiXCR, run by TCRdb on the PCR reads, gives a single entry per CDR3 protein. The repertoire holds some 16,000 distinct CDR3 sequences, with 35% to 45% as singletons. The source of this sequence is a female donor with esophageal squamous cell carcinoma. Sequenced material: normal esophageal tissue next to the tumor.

This chain's CDR3 is CASSRLAGGGTQYF. For the CDR3, the DNA is TGTGCCAGCAGCCGACTAGCGGGAGGGGGGACCCAGTACTTC. This sequence joins TRBV7-3 and TRBJ2-5; 14 bases are shared with TRBD2. The V segment lost 5 bases and the J segment 7 bases; nucleotides outside the gene matches: 3. The CDR3 extends over 14 amino acids. Germline loops: CDR1 SGHTA, CDR2 FQGTGA. Full variable domain (missing parts from reference TRBV7-3 and TRBJ2-5): GAGVSQTPSNKVTEKGKYVELRCDPISGHTALYWYRQSLGQGPEFLIYFQGTGAADDSGLPNDRFFAVRPEGSVSTLKIQRTERGDSAVYLCASSRLAGGGTQYFGPGTRLLVL.